This TCR beta chain derives from a study of blood T cells in healthy people across ages (dated by TCRdb to the mid-2010s). Context from the whole study: Template switching captured roughly one uniquely barcoded TCR beta cDNA molecule per two T cells in model experiments. To track age-related changes in TCR beta repertoire diversity, the study relied on deep sequencing normalized with unique cDNA molecular identifiers. Donors of different ages were randomly distributed across sequencing lanes to avoid experimental bias. For two donors (one aged 18 to 29 and one aged 80 or older), the study analyzed two additional independent replicas of 1 million unique cDNA reads from the same blood draw. The donors were divided into four age groups: young (average about 16 years), middle-aged (around 37), aged (approximately 59) and long-lived (roughly 88).

In the case of this clonotype: The antigen it recognizes is unknown. One base away there is no much larger clone; base qualities are not given.

Library method: 5' RACE. TCRdb names Illumina HiSeq 2500 as the instrument used. A second PCR of roughly 7 to 11 cycles was performed with a sample-barcoded 5' primer and a J-beta primer mix. A unique molecular identifier was introduced onto each TCR beta cDNA molecule by a template-switch 5' adaptor carrying 12 random nucleotides. Each sample yielded at least 2.5 million CDR3-containing paired-end reads. The Mint cDNA synthesis kit, primed by a TRBC-specific oligonucleotide, was used to synthesize first-strand cDNA from all RNA. Following uracil-DNA glycosylase treatment, a first 18-cycle PCR with universal primers M1SS and BC2_uni_R was performed on all cDNA. Turning to the authors' computational methods: For normalization, 1 million high-quality reads, each with a distinct molecular identifier, were randomly selected from each sample. Instead of being binned into consensus sequences, reads with shared molecular identifiers were discarded. MiTCR, run with a Q25 quality threshold and the strictest error-elimination algorithm, handled CDR3 identification, clonotype clustering and error correction. A nonparametric unseen species model using Euler transformation provided a lower-bound estimate of total TCR beta diversity. TCRdb handled the public reads itself, with Q25 trimming in fastp and clone calling in MiXCR, and kept productive beta chains. Every entry covers one CDR3 protein and lists the most common genes and DNA from its rows. In this record, the V and J calls reflect TCRdb's handling and not the investigators' own analysis. The table for this sample lists over 950,000 distinct CDR3 sequences; roughly two fifths of them were counted only once. The top ten clonotypes cover around 12% of the sample.

The investigation overall reported the following: The percentage of naive T cells measured by flow cytometry correlated strongly with observed TCR beta diversity. Because donor CMV infection status was unknown, age-related changes in expanded clonotypes were potentially confounded. Estimates of total diversity based on one million sequenced T cells were considered lower bounds and underestimates. As age increased, observed TCR beta diversity per million T cells dropped in a roughly linear way, and a significant reduction was already evident by age about 36. Because profiling used bulk unsorted PBMCs, naive and antigen-experienced compartments could not be compared conclusively. Compared with the aged group, the long-lived group had more naive CD4+ T cells, fewer expanded clones and increased TCR diversity, a pattern suggesting age selection.

The germline V gene yields MGHRA for CDR1 and YSYEKL for CDR2. Relative to germline, V is missing 4 bases and J is missing 6 bases, with 17 bases of the junction outside any gene match. The CDR3 covers 17 residues, taking in both the cysteine and the phenylalanine. Left in the record is the CDR3 DNA by itself, 51 bases read in frame from the first base. Systemically healthy Caucasian individuals from Russia, over 30 in total and aged roughly 6 to 100 years, were included as donors. Each donor gave ten milliliters of peripheral blood, collected into EDTA-treated Vacutainer tubes. PBMCs were isolated by Ficoll-Paque density-gradient centrifugation, with at least 7 million obtained per sample. Trizol reagent was used to extract total RNA from the PBMCs, yielding at least 5.5 micrograms per sample. The percentages of naive CD45RAhigh/CD27high T cells were determined by flow cytometry on a PBMC aliquot from every donor.

The receptor's source is a man younger than 30 in good health. The chain was built from TRBV4-1 and TRBJ1-2; TRBD1 aligns with 7 central bases. The sample taken for sequencing was blood. The CDR3 reads as follows: CASSLEATGYLVDGYTF. The nucleotide sequence reads TGCGCCAGCAGCCTAGAGGCGACAGGGTATCTAGTAGATGGCTACACCTTC.